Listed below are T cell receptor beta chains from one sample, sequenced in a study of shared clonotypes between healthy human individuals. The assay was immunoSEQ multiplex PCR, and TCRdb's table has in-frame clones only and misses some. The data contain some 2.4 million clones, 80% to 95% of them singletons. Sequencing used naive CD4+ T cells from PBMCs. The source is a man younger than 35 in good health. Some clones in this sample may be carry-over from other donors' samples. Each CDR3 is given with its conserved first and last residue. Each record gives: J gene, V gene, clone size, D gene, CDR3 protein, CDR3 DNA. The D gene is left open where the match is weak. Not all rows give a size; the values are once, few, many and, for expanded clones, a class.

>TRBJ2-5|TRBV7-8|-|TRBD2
CASSLRGLASETQYF
TGTGCCAGCAGCTTGCGCGGACTAGCCTCAGAGACCCAGTACTTC
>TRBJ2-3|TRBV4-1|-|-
CASSQVLRQPVTDTQYF
TGCGCCAGCAGCCAAGTCTTAAGGCAACCTGTCACAGATACGCAGTATTTT
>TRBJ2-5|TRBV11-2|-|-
CASSLVPGQETQYF
TGTGCCAGCAGCTTAGTGCCGGGACAAGAGACCCAGTACTTC
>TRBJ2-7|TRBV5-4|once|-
CASSLGGAAGMVYEQYF
TGTGCCAGCAGCTTGGGAGGGGCAGCCGGGATGGTTTACGAGCAGTACTTC
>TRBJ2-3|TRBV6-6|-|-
CASREGAYYTDTQYF
TGTGCCAGCAGGGAAGGAGCGTATTACACAGATACGCAGTATTTT
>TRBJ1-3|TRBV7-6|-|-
CASSRGAGNTIYF
TGTGCCAGCAGCCGCGGGGCTGGAAACACCATATATTTT
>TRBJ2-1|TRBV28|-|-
CASSHWGVRSSYNEQFF
TGTGCCAGCAGTCACTGGGGGGTGAGAAGCTCCTACAATGAGCAGTTCTTC
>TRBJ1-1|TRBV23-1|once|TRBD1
CASKTDRASNTEAFF
TGCGCCAGCAAAACGGACAGGGCGAGTAACACTGAAGCTTTCTTT
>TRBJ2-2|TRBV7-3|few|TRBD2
CASSRIGLADTGELFF
TGTGCCAGCAGCCGCATAGGACTAGCGGACACCGGGGAGCTGTTTTTT
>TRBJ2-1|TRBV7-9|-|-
CASNNPPGLTYNEQFF
TGTGCCAGCAATAACCCGCCGGGCCTAACCTACAATGAGCAGTTCTTC
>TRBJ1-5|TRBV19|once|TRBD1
CASSTNRGFQPQHF
TGTGCCAGTAGTACAAACAGGGGCTTCCAGCCCCAGCATTTT
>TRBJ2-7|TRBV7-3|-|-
CASSLVGDGEQYF
TGTGCCAGCAGCTTAGTAGGTGATGGCGAGCAGTACTTC
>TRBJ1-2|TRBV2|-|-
CASSDSRQIYGYTF
TGTGCCAGCAGTGACTCACGACAGATATATGGCTACACCTTC
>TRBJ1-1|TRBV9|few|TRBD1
CASSVDGTGKAFF
TGTGCCAGCAGCGTAGACGGGACAGGGAAAGCTTTCTTT
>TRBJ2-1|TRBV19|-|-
CASSISLASVYNEQFF
TGTGCCAGTAGTATAAGCCTGGCTAGCGTGTACAATGAGCAGTTCTTC
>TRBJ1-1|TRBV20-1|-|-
CSAGNTEAFF
TGCAGTGCTGGGAACACTGAAGCTTTCTTT
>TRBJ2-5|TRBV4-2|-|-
CASSQGGASGGYQETQYF
TGTGCCAGCAGCCAAGGTGGAGCGAGCGGTGGTTACCAAGAGACCCAGTACTTC
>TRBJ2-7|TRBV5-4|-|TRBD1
CASSPGGQGSYEQYF
TGTGCCAGCAGTCCAGGGGGACAGGGGAGCTACGAGCAGTACTTC
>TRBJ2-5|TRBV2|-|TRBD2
CASTLGLAGGQETQYF
TGTGCCAGCACCCTTGGACTAGCGGGAGGGCAAGAGACCCAGTACTTC
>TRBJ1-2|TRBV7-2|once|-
CASSLALTQNYGYTF
TGTGCCAGCAGCTTAGCGCTTACTCAGAACTATGGCTACACCTTC
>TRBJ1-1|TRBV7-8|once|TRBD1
CASSSPGQVNTEAFF
TGTGCCAGCAGCTCACCGGGACAGGTTAACACTGAAGCTTTCTTT
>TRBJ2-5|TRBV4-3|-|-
CASSQVPSSQETQYF
TGCGCCAGCAGCCAAGTCCCTAGCAGCCAAGAGACCCAGTACTTC
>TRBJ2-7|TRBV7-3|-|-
CASSEGRESAEQYF
TGTGCCAGCAGCGAAGGACGGGAGTCGGCCGAGCAGTACTTC
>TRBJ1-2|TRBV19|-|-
CASSIRQGNGYTF
TGTGCCAGTAGTATCAGGCAGGGAAATGGCTACACCTTC
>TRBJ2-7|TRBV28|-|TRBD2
CASSLQLAGYYEQYF
TGTGCCAGCAGTTTACAGCTAGCGGGGTACTACGAGCAGTACTTC
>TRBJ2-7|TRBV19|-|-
CASSSFERDSYEQYF
TGTGCCAGTAGTTCGTTTGAACGGGACTCCTACGAGCAGTACTTC
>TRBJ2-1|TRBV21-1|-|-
CASSKEGGSARNEQFF
TGTGCCAGCAGCAAAGAAGGCGGGAGCGCACGCAATGAGCAGTTCTTC
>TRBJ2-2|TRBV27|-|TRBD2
CASSLWGLSGRRTGELFF
TGTGCCAGCAGTTTATGGGGGCTTAGCGGGAGACGAACCGGGGAGCTGTTTTTT
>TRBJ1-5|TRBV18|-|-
CASSPSGHQPQHF
TGTGCCAGCTCACCTTCGGGGCATCAGCCCCAGCATTTT
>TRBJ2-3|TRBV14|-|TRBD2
CASSPRTRRLVSTDTQYF
TGTGCCAGCAGCCCCCGGACTAGAAGGCTCGTAAGCACAGATACGCAGTATTTT
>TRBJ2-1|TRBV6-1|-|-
CASNLRRSYNEQFF
TGTGCCAGCAATCTCCGTCGCTCCTACAATGAGCAGTTCTTC
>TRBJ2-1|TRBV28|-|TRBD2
CASSVGTSGSGYDNEQFF
TGTGCCAGCAGTGTGGGGACTAGCGGGAGTGGCTACGACAATGAGCAGTTCTTC
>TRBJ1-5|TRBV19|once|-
CASSVRTDSNQPQHF
TGTGCCAGTAGTGTCCGGACAGACAGCAATCAGCCCCAGCATTTT
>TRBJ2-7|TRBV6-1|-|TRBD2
CASRTRGLGYEQYF
TGTGCCAGCAGAACTAGGGGACTAGGCTACGAGCAGTACTTC
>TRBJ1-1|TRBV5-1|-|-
CASSLVLGETEAFF
TGCGCCAGCAGCTTGGTATTGGGAGAAACTGAAGCTTTCTTT
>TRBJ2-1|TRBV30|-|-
CAWVDGRSYNEQFF
TGTGCCTGGGTCGATGGTCGCTCCTACAATGAGCAGTTCTTC
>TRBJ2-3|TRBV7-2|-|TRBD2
CASRGLAGYTDTQYF
TGTGCCAGCAGGGGGTTAGCGGGATACACAGATACGCAGTATTTT
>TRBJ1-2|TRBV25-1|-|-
CASSGTTKTLREGYTF
TGTGCCAGCAGTGGAACCACCAAAACACTCAGGGAGGGCTACACCTTC
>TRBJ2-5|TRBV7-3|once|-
CASSSYGGQETQYF
TGTGCCAGCAGCTCCTACGGCGGACAAGAGACCCAGTACTTC
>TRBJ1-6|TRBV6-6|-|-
CASTWGEDSPLHF
TGTGCCAGCACCTGGGGGGAGGATTCACCCCTCCACTTT
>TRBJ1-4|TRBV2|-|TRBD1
CASSAGRGLEKLFF
TGTGCCAGCAGTGCTGGCAGGGGGCTTGAAAAACTGTTTTTT
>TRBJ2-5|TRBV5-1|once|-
CASSLAPVETQYF
TGCGCCAGCAGCTTGGCCCCGGTCGAGACCCAGTACTTC
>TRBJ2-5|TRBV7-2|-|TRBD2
CASSLGSRTSGYQETQYF
TGTGCCAGCAGCTTAGGTTCGAGGACTAGCGGTTACCAAGAGACCCAGTACTTC
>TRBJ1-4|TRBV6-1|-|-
CASRDEEKLFF
TGTGCCAGCAGGGACGAGGAAAAACTGTTTTTT
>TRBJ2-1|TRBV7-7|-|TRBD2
CASSPTLAGAYNEQFF
TGTGCCAGCAGCCCGACACTAGCGGGGGCCTACAATGAGCAGTTCTTC
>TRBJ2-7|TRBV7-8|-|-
CASSFGQSYEQYF
TGTGCCAGCAGCTTCGGACAATCCTACGAGCAGTACTTC